A selection of T cell receptor beta chains follows, all from one sample in a study of graft-versus-host responses after intestinal transplantation. Profiled with immunoSEQ multiplex PCR; TCRdb holds only in-frame clones, not every one. The sample contains about 3,900 clones, nearly 85% of which appear only once. The specimen was ileum tissue, collected 105 days after intestinal transplantation. Receptors were obtained from a human patient who received an intestinal transplant, so some T cells may come from the graft donor. Each CDR3 is given with its conserved first and last residue. The D gene is left open where the match is weak. Expanded clones get a size class; other rows say once, few or many, or leave the size out.

J,D,size,V,CDR3,DNA
TRBJ2-3,-,-,TRBV7-9,CASSLGGIWSTDTQYF,TGTGCCAGCAGCTTAGGAGGGATTTGGAGCACAGATACGCAGTATTTT
TRBJ2-5,TRBD2,-,TRBV6-6,CASSYASGAETQYF,TGTGCCAGCAGTTACGCCAGCGGGGCAGAGACCCAGTACTTC
TRBJ2-1,TRBD2,-,TRBV5-1,CASSLQWRAGSSYNEQFF,TGCGCCAGCAGCTTGCAGTGGCGAGCGGGGAGCTCCTACAATGAGCAGTTCTTC
TRBJ2-7,TRBD2,-,TRBV27,CASSWASGETYEQYF,TGTGCCAGCAGTTGGGCTAGCGGGGAGACCTACGAGCAGTACTTC
TRBJ1-1,-,-,TRBV6-5,CASSVRSMNTEAFF,TGTGCCAGCAGTGTCAGAAGTATGAACACTGAAGCTTTCTTT
TRBJ1-2,TRBD1,-,TRBV2,CASSERVRDSNYGYTF,TGTGCCAGCAGTGAAAGGGTCCGGGACAGTAACTATGGCTACACCTTC
TRBJ2-3,-,-,TRBV7-2,CASSLERQSTDTQYF,TGTGCCAGCAGCTTAGAGAGGCAGAGCACAGATACGCAGTATTTT
TRBJ2-7,TRBD2,-,TRBV5-6,CASSLSGGAYEQYF,TGTGCCAGCAGTCTAAGCGGGGGGGCCTACGAGCAGTACTTC
TRBJ1-2,TRBD1,-,TRBV2,CASTWTGSTADGYTF,TGTGCCAGCACCTGGACAGGGAGCACGGCGGATGGCTACACCTTC
TRBJ2-7,-,-,TRBV6-5,CASSPGGPPYEQYF,TGTGCCAGCAGTCCCGGGGGGCCCCCCTACGAGCAGTACTTC
TRBJ2-3,-,-,TRBV5-1,CASSFLDTQYF,TGCGCCAGCAGCTTCCTAGATACGCAGTATTTT
TRBJ2-1,TRBD1,-,TRBV18,CASSPDRGANNEQFF,TGTGCCAGCTCACCTGACAGGGGCGCGAACAATGAGCAGTTCTTC
TRBJ2-4,-,-,TRBV5-1,CASSLAWGSLNIQYF,TGCGCCAGCAGCCTGGCTTGGGGTTCCCTAAACATTCAGTACTTC
TRBJ2-2,-,-,TRBV19,CASSGSRLVYTGELFF,TGTGCCAGTAGTGGCAGTCGACTAGTGTACACCGGGGAGCTGTTTTTT
TRBJ2-5,TRBD2,-,TRBV6-1,CASSEVAGGGETQYF,TGTGCCAGCAGTGAAGTAGCGGGAGGGGGGGAGACCCAGTACTTC
TRBJ1-6,-,-,TRBV6-5,CASSFDGYNSPLHF,TGTGCCAGCAGCTTCGACGGGTATAATTCACCCCTCCACTTT
TRBJ1-3,-,-,TRBV14,CASSQSTGNTIYF,TGTGCCAGCAGCCAAAGCACCGGAAACACCATATATTTT
TRBJ2-3,-,-,TRBV11-3,CASSLDGGRTDTQYF,TGTGCCAGCAGCTTAGACGGGGGGCGCACAGATACGCAGTATTTT
TRBJ2-1,TRBD1,-,TRBV19,CASSIGDSSYNEQFF,TGTGCCAGTAGTATAGGGGACAGCTCCTACAATGAGCAGTTCTTC
TRBJ2-4,TRBD1,-,TRBV25-1,CASSGRQGMDKNIQYF,TGTGCCAGCAGTGGTCGACAGGGTATGGACAAAAACATTCAGTACTTC
TRBJ2-1,TRBD2,few,TRBV6-7,CASSYSPIAGGPSSYNEQFF,TGTGCCAGCAGTTACTCACCCATAGCGGGAGGGCCAAGCTCCTACAATGAGCAGTTCTTC
TRBJ2-3,-,-,TRBV9,CASSEQGDTQYF,TGTGCCAGCAGCGAGCAGGGAGATACGCAGTATTTT
TRBJ2-5,-,-,TRBV7-2,CASSPGPEGTQYF,TGTGCCAGCAGCCCCGGCCCCGAGGGGACCCAGTACTTC